A selection of T cell receptor beta chains follows, all from one sample in a study of OX40 agonist ivuxolimab in advanced cancers. Sequenced by immunoSEQ multiplex PCR; TCRdb stores in-frame clones only, minus some. Altogether around 57,000 clones are present, approximately 82% being singletons, with the ten largest covering about 2.4%. The sequenced sample was CD4+ or CD8+ T cells sorted from blood, obtained in a trial of the OX40 agonist ivuxolimab. The receptors were sampled from an adult with an advanced solid tumor such as melanoma, head and neck, liver or kidney cancer. CDR3s include the opening cysteine and the closing phenylalanine or tryptophan. Fields, in order: clone size, D gene, V gene, CDR3 length, J gene, CDR3 DNA, CDR3 protein. D genes are given only for firm matches. Not every row has a clone size; where given, it reads once, few, many or a size class.

-,-,TRBV4-1,13,TRBJ2-7,TGCGCCAGCAGCCAAGACACGGCGGGGGAGCAGTACTTC,CASSQDTAGEQYF
-,-,TRBV6-5,14,TRBJ1-5,TGTGCCAGCAGCCGCGGGGGCAGCAATCAGCCCCAGCATTTT,CASSRGGSNQPQHF
-,-,TRBV19,19,TRBJ2-6,TGTGCCAGTAGTCCCAGGCGGGTGCAGGGACGTATAGGGGCCAACGTCCTGACTTTC,CASSPRRVQGRIGANVLTF
once,-,TRBV10-3,13,TRBJ2-1,TGTGCCATCATGAAGGGCCCTAACAATGAGCAGTTCTTC,CAIMKGPNNEQFF
few,-,TRBV4-1,14,TRBJ1-6,TGCGCCAGTTCCAGGTTCTCCTATAATTCACCCCTCCACTTT,CASSRFSYNSPLHF
-,-,TRBV11-3,14,TRBJ2-3,TGTGCCAGCAGTCGGGGGCCCCGCGAGGATACGCAGTATTTT,CASSRGPREDTQYF
once,-,TRBV9,13,TRBJ1-1,TGTGCCAGCAGCGTAGACGAAGGCGGCGAAGCTTTCTTT,CASSVDEGGEAFF
-,-,TRBV19,14,TRBJ1-3,TGTGCCAGTACCGCAGGGGTTAATGGAAACACCATATATTTT,CASTAGVNGNTIYF
-,-,TRBV4-2,14,TRBJ1-2,TGTGCCAGCAGCCAAGGAAGGGGAGACTATGGCTACACCTTC,CASSQGRGDYGYTF
once,-,TRBV4-3,14,TRBJ1-1,TGCGCCAGCAGCCCCAGGGCATCGAACACTGAAGCTTTCTTT,CASSPRASNTEAFF
-,-,TRBV5-1,13,TRBJ2-7,TGCGCCAGCAGCTTGTTTGCGCCCTACGAGCAGTACTTC,CASSLFAPYEQYF
-,-,TRBV9,13,TRBJ1-4,TGTGCCAGCAGCGTAGGCCAAAATGAAAAACTGTTTTTT,CASSVGQNEKLFF
-,-,TRBV6-5,16,TRBJ1-1,TGTGCCAGCAGTTACTCGCGGCGGGGTTCGAACACTGAAGCTTTCTTT,CASSYSRRGSNTEAFF
-,-,TRBV9,17,TRBJ1-2,TGTGCCAGCAGCGTAGGAGGGACGGCAAGCACGATGTCAGGCTACACCTTC,CASSVGGTASTMSGYTF
-,TRBD2,TRBV7-2,16,TRBJ2-3,TGTGCCAGCAGAAATAGCGGGGGGGCCCGCACAGATACGCAGTATTTT,CASRNSGGARTDTQYF
few,-,TRBV7-9,13,TRBJ1-1,TGTGCCAGCAGCTTAGATATGAACACTGAAGCTTTCTTT,CASSLDMNTEAFF
-,TRBD2,TRBV7-2,15,TRBJ2-3,TGTGCCAGCAGGTACGGACTAGCGGTGGGAGATACGCAGTATTTT,CASRYGLAVGDTQYF
-,-,TRBV7-7,14,TRBJ2-2,TGTGCTAGCAGCTTATCAGAAAACACCGGGGAGCTGTTTTTT,CASSLSENTGELFF
-,TRBD1,TRBV19,15,TRBJ1-2,TGTGCCAGTCGATATCTGGGACAGGACAACTATGGCTACACCTTC,CASRYLGQDNYGYTF
-,-,TRBV5-6,12,TRBJ2-7,TGTGCCAGCAGCCGAGATCGGGGGGAGCAGTACTTC,CASSRDRGEQYF
-,-,TRBV7-2,15,TRBJ2-7,TGTGCCAGCAGCCGTAGCCTCCGGACAGACTACGAGCAGTACTTC,CASSRSLRTDYEQYF
-,-,TRBV5-4,14,TRBJ1-2,TGTGCCAGCAGCTTGAGGGTTACAGATACGGGCTACACCTTC,CASSLRVTDTGYTF
-,TRBD2,TRBV7-2,13,TRBJ2-5,TGTGCCAGCAGGGTAGCGGGGATGGAGACCCAGTACTTC,CASRVAGMETQYF
-,-,TRBV2,15,TRBJ1-2,TGTGCCAGCAGTGACCGCGTCAGGGGAAACTATGGCTACACCTTC,CASSDRVRGNYGYTF
-,-,TRBV19,16,TRBJ1-5,TGTGCCAGTAGTGTCCGGGGGCAGGGCCTAAATCAGCCCCAGCATTTT,CASSVRGQGLNQPQHF
-,-,TRBV9,15,TRBJ1-1,TGTGCCAGCAGCGTGGGGAACCGAATGAACACTGAAGCTTTCTTT,CASSVGNRMNTEAFF
once,-,TRBV19,15,TRBJ1-6,TGTGCCAGTAGCACACAGGGTCGATTGTCTTCACCCCTCCACTTT,CASSTQGRLSSPLHF
-,TRBD2,TRBV7-2,15,TRBJ2-3,TGTGCCAGCAGCTCATCGGGGGGGCCGACAGATACGCAGTATTTT,CASSSSGGPTDTQYF
few,-,TRBV4-2,13,TRBJ2-1,TGTGCCAGCAGCCAGCGGGTCTTCAATGAGCAGTTCTTC,CASSQRVFNEQFF
-,-,TRBV7-3,15,TRBJ1-5,TGTGCCAGCAGCTTAACCCACGGGAGCAATCAGCCCCAGCATTTT,CASSLTHGSNQPQHF
-,TRBD1,TRBV7-8,18,TRBJ1-6,TGTGCCAGCAGCTTAGTACTGACAGGGGGCAATTCAAATTCACCCCTCCACTTT,CASSLVLTGGNSNSPLHF
-,-,TRBV2,13,TRBJ1-2,TGTGCCAGCACCACGGGGGCGAACTATGGCTACACCTTC,CASTTGANYGYTF
few,TRBD1,TRBV7-9,16,TRBJ2-7,TGTGCCAGCAGCTTAGACGCGGGACAGGGGTCCAGGGAGCAGTACTTC,CASSLDAGQGSREQYF
-,-,TRBV7-2,15,TRBJ2-7,TGTGCCAGCAGCTTAGGAGGGGGCGCAGGGAGGGAGCAGTACTTC,CASSLGGGAGREQYF
medium-sized,-,TRBV5-1,14,TRBJ1-1,TGCGCCAGCAATCGGGCCGAGGGGAACACTGAAGCTTTCTTT,CASNRAEGNTEAFF
-,TRBD1,TRBV6-6,13,TRBJ1-1,TGTGCCAGCAGTTACTGGGGGACAGCTGAAGCTTTCTTT,CASSYWGTAEAFF
-,-,TRBV27,14,TRBJ1-2,TGTGCCAGCAGTCGTAACACAGGGACTGGTGGCTACACCTTC,CASSRNTGTGGYTF
few,-,TRBV2,15,TRBJ1-1,TGTGCCAGCAGTGGGGTTGATAACAGTGTCACTGAAGCTTTCTTT,CASSGVDNSVTEAFF
-,-,TRBV9,16,TRBJ2-1,TGTGCCAGCAGCGTAGCGGGGGCAACATCCTACAATGAGCAGTTCTTC,CASSVAGATSYNEQFF
once,TRBD1,TRBV19,15,TRBJ1-5,TGTGCCAGTTCGGGAAGGACAGGGGGTTATCAGCCCCAGCATTTT,CASSGRTGGYQPQHF
-,-,TRBV19,14,TRBJ2-2,TGTGCCACCCAAGGGGACGTCGTCACCGGGGAGCTGTTTTTT,CATQGDVVTGELFF
few,TRBD2,TRBV6-6,14,TRBJ2-5,TGTGCCAGCAGCCCAGCGGGGGGGGGAGAGACCCAGTACTTC,CASSPAGGGETQYF
-,TRBD1,TRBV7-6,17,TRBJ2-7,TGTGCCAGCAGCTTAGTCTTCAGACAGGGGACTCCCTACGAGCAGTACTTC,CASSLVFRQGTPYEQYF
-,-,TRBV15,17,TRBJ2-7,TGTGCCACCAGCAGAGATCTAGACAGGCAGATCCCCTACGAGCAGTACTTC,CATSRDLDRQIPYEQYF
-,TRBD1,TRBV5-4,16,TRBJ1-3,TGTGCCAGCAGCCCGGACAGGGCAACCTCTGGAAACACCATATATTTT,CASSPDRATSGNTIYF
few,-,TRBV11-3,13,TRBJ2-2,TGTGCCAGCAGCTTAGATTTTACCGGGGAGCTGTTTTTT,CASSLDFTGELFF
-,-,TRBV4-1,14,TRBJ1-5,TGCGCCAGCAGCCAAGAAAGGACAGTCCAGCCCCAGCATTTT,CASSQERTVQPQHF
-,-,TRBV6-5,14,TRBJ1-2,TGTGCCAGCAGTTACGACACAACCTTCTATGGCTACACCTTC,CASSYDTTFYGYTF
-,-,TRBV5-1,13,TRBJ1-2,TGCGCCAGCAGCTTGGAACAATACTATGGCTACACCTTC,CASSLEQYYGYTF
few,-,TRBV20-1,11,TRBJ2-7,TGCAGTGCTCCCCTCACCTACGAGCAGTACTTC,CSAPLTYEQYF
-,-,TRBV29-1,12,TRBJ1-1,TGCAGCGTCGGAGGTTTAGACACTGAAGCTTTCTTT,CSVGGLDTEAFF